This T cell receptor beta chain was recovered during a study of blood T cell repertoires in COVID-19. Study as a whole: PBMCs, B-cell-depleted T cells, or T cells provided the cDNA or gDNA that made up the material.

The study counted Cohort 3 donors as recovered given two negative PCRs, clearance, or symptom resolution. The CDR3 consists of 15 residues. Trimming took off 5 bases at V and 0 bases at J, with 14 bases between the two ends. Germline lookup yields CDR1 SGHAT and CDR2 FQDESV (reference sequence). TCRdb keeps only in-frame clones here, not all; method: immunoSEQ multiplex PCR. The table lists over 250,000 clones, around 92% of them singletons. The TCR was taken from a woman aged 60-75 years who had recovered from COVID-19. What was sequenced was PBMCs or T cells enriched from blood (not recorded which). This chain joins TRBV11-1 and TRBJ2-7; D possibly corresponds to TRBD1 (5 bases). The CDR3 loop reads CASSPMTALSYEQYF. For the CDR3, the DNA is TGTGCCAGCAGCCCTATGACAGCCCTCTCCTACGAGCAGTACTTC.